This TCR beta chain appears in the sequencing data of a study of blood T cell repertoires in COVID-19. Study overall: Italy, Spain and the United States were the sources of the convalescent and acute COVID-19 samples.

This CDR3 comprises 16 residues. V shed 3 bases, J shed 4 bases, and the junction held 6 bases outside the gene matches. In germline, CDR1 is GTSNPN, CDR2 SVGIG (reference sequence). Per the study methods: How many nucleated cells were present was estimated from reference gene primer amplification. TCRdb keeps only in-frame clones here, not all; method: immunoSEQ multiplex PCR. V and J calls plus clone size are reproduced from that table; the DNA served to infer D and trimming. Here the sample spans around 140,000 clones, around 81% being singletons. This clone was seen more than once but under ten times.

The origin of this receptor is a woman in her sixties or seventies with active or convalescent COVID-19. The chain uses TRBV30 and TRBJ2-2; 12 nucleotides align to TRBD2. The sequenced sample was peripheral blood. The CDR3 sequence is CAWSLAGGWGTGELFF. CDR3 bases: TGTGCCTGGAGCCTAGCGGGAGGGTGGGGCACCGGGGAGCTGTTTTTT.